Listed below are T cell receptor beta chains from one sample, sequenced in a study of monozygotic twins with inflammatory bowel disease. From its re-call of the 5' RACE reads, TCRdb lists each CDR3 protein once, without DNA. The sample totals 300,000 to 400,000 distinct CDR3 sequences; its top ten clones hold 2% to 2.5%. The sample was blood. The receptors stem from a human donor with ulcerative colitis or Crohn's disease, or a healthy co-twin of an affected twin (not recorded which). CDR3s include the opening cysteine and the closing phenylalanine or tryptophan. Only part of the rows carry a size: once, few, many, or a class if the clone is expanded.

J gene | V gene | clone size | CDR3 protein
TRBJ2-1 | TRBV5-1 | . | CASSPGTGVNEQFF
TRBJ2-1 | TRBV30 | . | CAWSHRDLAGGRNEQFF
TRBJ2-5 | TRBV12-3/TRBV12-4 | . | CASSGGLSPETQYF
TRBJ2-1 | TRBV6-2/TRBV6-3 | . | CASTISSGGINEQFF
TRBJ2-1 | TRBV2 | . | CASSSGTRSYNEQFF
TRBJ1-5 | TRBV5-1 | . | CASSLDGQPDQPQHF
TRBJ2-1 | TRBV4-2 | . | CASSPTSGSYEQFF
TRBJ2-6 | TRBV12-3/TRBV12-4 | . | CASSFKRGSGANVLTF
TRBJ2-7 | TRBV29-1 | . | CSVKGATDEQYF
TRBJ2-1 | TRBV5-1 | . | CASSQIAGVYNEQFF
TRBJ2-3 | TRBV7-2 | . | CASSWKGGSTDTQYF
TRBJ2-4 | TRBV5-1 | . | CASSLGPGQTNIQYF
TRBJ1-3 | TRBV7-9 | . | CASSRSWGDSGNTIYF
TRBJ2-3 | TRBV20-1 | . | CSARVLAGADTQYF
TRBJ2-7 | TRBV2 | . | CASRRTDLYEQYF
TRBJ2-7 | TRBV20-1 | . | CSAREKGSGYEQYF
TRBJ1-1 | TRBV9 | . | CASSRDTGLTEAFF
TRBJ2-3 | TRBV20-1 | . | CSAPPGLAGTSTDTQYF
TRBJ1-6 | TRBV20-1 | . | CSATSRVSYNSPLHF
TRBJ2-3 | TRBV10-3 | . | CAISETGLAGVDGDTQYF
TRBJ1-1 | TRBV20-1 | . | CSARQAIQNTEAFF
TRBJ1-1 | TRBV6-2/TRBV6-3 | . | CASSSGSEAFF
TRBJ2-1 | TRBV3-1 | medium-sized | CASSPTEINEQFF
TRBJ1-1 | TRBV11-2 | . | CASSKVGLSIPFF
TRBJ1-2 | TRBV6-1 | . | CASTPERALAGNYGYTF
TRBJ2-3 | TRBV4-3 | . | CASSHEGTSTDTQYF
TRBJ2-5 | TRBV7-8 | . | CASSAIGRSTSGANQKTQYF
TRBJ2-6 | TRBV5-5 | . | CASSFSELSGANVLTF
TRBJ1-4 | TRBV25-1 | . | CASSEFPRGHNEKLFF
TRBJ2-1 | TRBV27 | . | CASSLRRGDYNEQFF
TRBJ2-2 | TRBV5-6 | . | CASSYGGRTNTGELFF
TRBJ2-5 | TRBV20-1 | . | CSARGPQGVQETQYF
TRBJ1-2 | TRBV30 | . | CAWSFTGTAYGYTF